The 23 T cell receptor beta chains given below trace back to one sample, sequenced in a study of human T cells and chemical hapten exposure. Time point: patch test 1, 2 weeks after DPC sensitization. Treatment given: therapeutic diphenylcyclopropenone sensitization with weekly scalp DPC. Each CDR3 protein is one row after TCRdb ran MiXCR on the RACE reads. The sample contains tens of thousands of distinct CDR3 sequences, 10% of which appear only once. The specimen comprised whole blood, sampled in connection with sensitization to the hapten diphenylcyclopropenone (DPC). The receptors shown here come from a woman between 50 and 59 years old with alopecia areata. Some clones in this sample may be carry-over from other donors' samples.

The genes are TRBV4-2 and TRBJ2-1; 13 positions match TRBD2. Germline V gene lookup returns CDR1 LGHNA and CDR2 YNFKEQ. CDR3 length equals 19 residues. The trim removed 4 bases at V and 2 bases at J, leaving 11 bases unmatched. CDR3 nucleotides: TGTGCCAGCAGCCCCGCGGGACTAGCGGGGAGTAACGCCTACAATGAGCAGTTCTTC. It yields the protein CASSPAGLAGSNAYNEQFF.

There are a few counts of this clonotype. V is TRBV6-1 and J is TRBJ1-3; maybe TRBD1 (6 bases). CDR3 length equals 16 residues. Germline V gene sequence: CDR1 MNHNS, CDR2 SASEGT. Deletions cut 1 base from V and 1 base from J, with 11 bases between. The CDR3 region has the DNA TGTGCCAGCAGTGAAGGGGGGGCTAGTTCTGGAAACACCATATATTTT. Encoded protein: CASSEGGASSGNTIYF.

This CDR3 is CASSPRTSGDTQYF. CDR3 nucleotides: TGTGCCAGCAGTCCCCGGACTAGCGGCGATACGCAGTATTTT. The genes are TRBV7-2 and TRBJ2-3; 10 nucleotides align to TRBD2. The CDR3 sequence is 14 residues long. The J segment lost 6 bases and the V segment lost 6 bases, leaving 6 bases of the junction unmatched. The V gene's germline CDR1 is SGHTA and CDR2 FQGNSA.

The genes are TRBV6-1 and TRBJ1-3, with a weak D call TRBD1 (6 bases). The CDR3 spans 15 residues. Germline V gene sequence: CDR1 MNHNS, CDR2 SASEGT. With 7 bases removed from V and 1 base from J, the gap between germline ends came to 14 bases. Here the CDR3 DNA reads TGTGCCAGCACCACAGACAGGACGTCTGGAAACACCATATATTTT. Its protein product is CASTTDRTSGNTIYF.

This clonotype has more than one count but fewer than ten. The chain couples TRBV7-9 to TRBJ2-1; possible D gene TRBD2, 5 bases. Germline loops: CDR1 SEHNR, CDR2 FQNEAQ (reference sequence). The CDR3 consists of 13 residues. Trimming stripped 6 bases from V and 5 bases from J, with 11 bases between. CDR3 DNA sequence: TGTGCCAGCAGTTCTGACTATCACAATGAGCAGTTCTTC. Amino acids: CASSSDYHNEQFF.

This clonotype has a count of ten or more. V gene TRBV7-2 combines with J gene TRBJ1-1; no definite D call. This CDR3 comprises 13 residues. Germline V gene sequence: CDR1 SGHTA, CDR2 FQGNSA. Trimming stripped 1 base from V and 7 bases from J, with 10 bases between. Here the CDR3 reads CASSLGFRLEAFF. As DNA, the CDR3 is TGTGCCAGCAGCTTAGGGTTCCGCCTTGAAGCTTTCTTT.

The CDR3 DNA sequence: TGCAGTGCTAGTTTGCCAGGGGTAAGAGGCTACACCTTC. Its protein product is CSASLPGVRGYTF. The chain is built from TRBV20-1 and TRBJ1-2; D might be TRBD1 (6 bases). Per the germline V gene, CDR1 is DFQATT and CDR2 is SNEGSKA (reference sequence). V was shortened by 3 bases and J by 8 bases, with 16 bases between the two germline ends. The CDR3 consists of 13 residues.

This clonotype was seen ten or more times. The chain recombines TRBV28 with TRBJ2-5, with TRBD1 matching 8 bases. V gave up 4 bases and J gave up 3 bases; unmatched junction bases: 7. The CDR3 has 15 residues. Per germline, CDR1 MDHEN and CDR2 SYDVKM. CDR3 DNA sequence: TGTGCCAGCAGTTCGTCGCAGGGGGCTAAAGAGACCCAGTACTTC. This codes for CASSSSQGAKETQYF.

The chain is built from TRBV2 and TRBJ2-3; D not certain. The CDR3 length is 14 residues. CDR1 and CDR2 from the germline V gene are SNHLY and FYNNEI. Trimming removed 4 bases from V and 5 bases from J, with 13 bases in between. The CDR3 region is CASSARSREDTQYF. CDR3 nucleotides: TGTGCCAGCAGTGCTAGGAGTAGAGAAGATACGCAGTATTTT.

V and J are TRBV29-1 and TRBJ1-1; no clear D. The germline V gene has CDR1 SQVTM and CDR2 ANQGSEA. This CDR3 has 12 residues. Trimming stripped 6 bases from V and 5 bases from J, with 13 bases between. This CDR3 reads CSVRPSGTEAFF. The CDR3 nucleotides read TGCAGCGTAAGGCCCTCGGGAACTGAAGCTTTCTTT.

This chain links TRBV5-4 with TRBJ2-3, with D possibly matching TRBD1 (5 bases). Germline assignment: CDR1 SGHNT and CDR2 YYREEE (reference sequence). CDR3 length: 13 amino acids. Trimming pared 0 bases from V and 4 bases from J, leaving 6 bases between. The DNA of the CDR3 is TGTGCCAGCAGCTTGGTGGGGCCAGATACGCAGTATTTT. Its protein is CASSLVGPDTQYF. The full variable domain, rest sourced from reference TRBV5-4 and TRBJ2-3, is ETGVTQSPTHLIKTRGQQVTLRCSSQSGHNTVSWYQQALGQGPQFIFQYYREEENGRGNFPPRFSGLQFPNYSSELNVNALELDDSALYLCASSLVGPDTQYFGPGTRLTVL.

The V and J genes are TRBV12-3 or TRBV12-4 and TRBJ2-1, with 9 positions matching TRBD2. This CDR3 has 14 amino acids. Trimming took 6 bases from V and 6 from J; bases not matched to a gene: 6. CDR3 nucleotide sequence: TGTGCCAGCAGCTCAATAGCGGGAGCCAATGAGCAGTTCTTC. Its translation is CASSSIAGANEQFF.

This sequence joins TRBV15 and TRBJ2-2; 8 nucleotides agree with TRBD2. After removal of 5 bases from V and 4 bases from J, the junction contained 6 bases not matched to a gene. This CDR3 has 15 amino acids. Germline loops: CDR1 LNHNV, CDR2 YYDKDF (reference sequence). The CDR3 nucleotides read TGTGCCACCAGCCCGGGGGGGGTGAGCACCGGGGAGCTGTTTTTT. It specifies CATSPGGVSTGELFF.

The rearrangement links TRBV5-8 to TRBJ2-3; D is perhaps TRBD1 (5 bases). From germline, CDR1 is SGHTS and CDR2 YDEGEE. This CDR3 is built from 17 residues. V was pared by 0 bases and J by 0 bases, with 14 bases between. CDR3 sequence (DNA): TGTGCCAGCAGCTTGGAGGCAGGGCAGACTAGCACAGATACGCAGTATTTT. This translates into CASSLEAGQTSTDTQYF.

This sequence joins TRBV10-3 and TRBJ2-2; the match to TRBD2 covers 8 bases. Trimming removed 6 bases from V and 1 base from J; junction bases left unmatched: 1. The CDR3 is made up of 14 amino acids. Per germline, CDR1 ENHRY and CDR2 SYGVKD. The CDR3 protein is CAIRTSENTGELFF. The CDR3 DNA reads as TGTGCCATCAGGACTAGCGAGAACACCGGGGAGCTGTTTTTT.

This clonotype was counted between two and nine times. The genes are TRBV18 and TRBJ1-5; D is unresolved. Germline lookup yields CDR1 KGHSH and CDR2 LQKENI. CDR3 length: 15 residues. Trimming shortened V by 1 base and J by 2 bases, and 9 bases separated the two germline ends. For the CDR3, the DNA is TGTGCCAGCTCACCACAAGGGTTCGGCAATCAGCCCCAGCATTTT. The encoded protein is CASSPQGFGNQPQHF. Complete variable domain (other parts from reference TRBV18 and TRBJ1-5): NAGVMQNPRHLVRRRGQEARLRCSPMKGHSHVYWYRQLPEEGLKFMVYLQKENIIDESGMPKERFSAEFPKEGPSILRIQQVVRGDSAAYFCASSPQGFGNQPQHFGDGTRLSIL.

This clonotype rates as medium-sized. The chain is built from TRBV11-2 and TRBJ2-1; D is undetermined. Germline V CDR1 and CDR2: SGHAT, FQNNGV. The CDR3 contains 11 residues. Trimming cost V 1 base and J 8 bases, with 3 bases left between them. The CDR3 protein is CASSLAYEQFF. In DNA form, the CDR3 reads TGTGCCAGCAGCTTAGCCTATGAGCAGTTCTTC.

Turning to this clonotype: No conserved phenylalanine or tryptophan ends this CDR3, so it is likely a read error. CDR3 nucleotide sequence: TGCAGCGTCTGGGGGACAAACACCGGGGAGCTGTTTCTT. It encodes CSVWGTNTGELFL. The rearrangement joins TRBV29-1 to TRBJ2-2; D may be TRBD1 (6 bases). Germline values: CDR1 SQVTM, CDR2 ANQGSEA. The CDR3 has 13 residues. The V and J ends lost 6 bases and 2 bases respectively, with 10 bases between them.

The chain couples TRBV6-2 or TRBV6-3 to TRBJ2-7; D remains unclear. The CDR3 sequence is 16 residues long. Between the trimmed V and J ends, which lost 2 bases and 2 bases, there was a span of 16 bases. Looked up from germline, CDR1 is MNHEY and CDR2 is SVGEGT. CDR3 residues: CASSYPAASLPYEQYF. The CDR3 coding sequence is TGTGCCAGCAGTTACCCGGCCGCATCTCTACCCTACGAGCAGTACTTC.

The V call is TRBV18, the J call TRBJ1-3, with a tentative D call TRBD1 (5 bases). Per the germline V gene, CDR1 is KGHSH and CDR2 is LQKENI. Trimming pared 2 bases from V and 0 bases from J, leaving 17 bases between. This CDR3 comprises 18 residues. In nucleotides, the CDR3 is TGTGCCAGCTCACCAATTCGGCAGGGACGATTCTCTGGAAACACCATATATTTT. Encoded protein: CASSPIRQGRFSGNTIYF.

Only one count was recorded for this clonotype. The rearrangement links TRBV6-2 or TRBV6-3 to TRBJ2-7, with a tentative D call TRBD2 (6 bases). Germline values: CDR1 MNHEY, CDR2 SVGEGT. Trimming stripped 8 bases from V and 3 bases from J, with 11 bases between. The CDR3 has 12 amino acids. The CDR3, as DNA: TGTGCCAGCGGACTATTGAGCTACGAGCAGTACTTC. Its protein product is CASGLLSYEQYF.

This clonotype occurred a few times. V is TRBV12-3 or TRBV12-4 and J is TRBJ2-4; maybe TRBD2 (5 bases). Trimming removed 5 bases at V and 0 bases at J, with 8 bases between. The CDR3 runs 14 residues. Written as DNA, the CDR3 is TGTGCCAGCAGTACTCTAGCAGCCAAAAACATTCAGTACTTC. This sequence encodes CASSTLAAKNIQYF.

The chain is built from TRBV29-1 and TRBJ2-7; TRBD1 or TRBD2 may be the D gene (5 bases each). The germline V gene encodes CDR1 SQVTM and CDR2 ANQGSEA. The CDR3 length is 12 residues. V lost 6 bases and J 5 bases, leaving 14 bases between the germline ends. CDR3 coding DNA: TGCAGCGTCGGTGCGAGGGGCAACGAGCAGTACTTC. The encoded protein is CSVGARGNEQYF.